The rows below give T cell receptor beta chains drawn from one sample of a study of a mutant IDH1 vaccine in newly diagnosed glioma. No cognate antigen is known for these TCRs. The protocol was immunoSEQ multiplex PCR, while the TCRdb copy is restricted to in-frame clones and leaves out a portion. The repertoire holds some 80,000 clones, with approximately 85% as singletons. Material: PBMCs, obtained from a glioma patient whose treatment included an IDH1 peptide vaccine. The receptors come from a woman between 50 and 59 years old with glioma. The CDR3 runs from the conserved cysteine through the conserved F or W. D genes are given only for firm matches. Rows may omit the clone size; those that give it use once, few, many or a size class.

v_call	j_call	clone_size	d_call	cdr3_nt	cdr3_aa
TRBV28	TRBJ2-6	.	.	TGTGCCAGCAGTTTAGGGGAGACAGTGGGGGCCAACGTCCTGACTTTC	CASSLGETVGANVLTF
TRBV19	TRBJ2-7	.	TRBD1	TGTGCCAGTAGCCCTGGGACAGCCAACTCCTACGAGCAGTACTTC	CASSPGTANSYEQYF
TRBV6-1	TRBJ2-7	once	TRBD1	TGTGCCAGCAAGGGACAGGGGGCCGGGTACGAGCAGTACTTC	CASKGQGAGYEQYF
TRBV19	TRBJ2-2	.	.	TGTGCCAGTAGGTATATAACCGGGAGTCCCACCGGGGAGCTGTTTTTT	CASRYITGSPTGELFF
TRBV10-1	TRBJ2-7	.	.	TGCGCCAGCAGTGAGTCGGACTACGAGCAGTACTTC	CASSESDYEQYF
TRBV11-2	TRBJ2-7	.	TRBD2	TGTGCCAGCAGCCTCGGACTAGCGGGAGTTCAATACGAGCAGTACTTC	CASSLGLAGVQYEQYF
TRBV19	TRBJ1-5	few	TRBD1	TGTGCCAGTAGTATCCTGCAGGGGGCTCAGCCCCAGCATTTT	CASSILQGAQPQHF
TRBV27	TRBJ2-1	.	.	TGTGCCAGCAGTCCCTCTCCGACATGGAGCTCCTACAATGAGCAGTTCTTC	CASSPSPTWSSYNEQFF
TRBV28	TRBJ1-2	.	TRBD1	TGTGCCAGCAGCACACCAGGGGGGACAGATGGCTACACCTTC	CASSTPGGTDGYTF
TRBV28	TRBJ2-1	.	TRBD2	TGTGCCAGCAGATCTCCGGCTAGCGGGTACAATGAGCAGTTCTTC	CASRSPASGYNEQFF
TRBV5-6	TRBJ2-7	.	TRBD2	TGTGCCAGCAGCATAGCGGGAGTTGTCAACGAGCAGTACTTC	CASSIAGVVNEQYF
TRBV6-1	TRBJ2-3	.	TRBD1	TGTGCCAGCAGCCTCCGGGACAGTTCAGATACGCAGTATTTT	CASSLRDSSDTQYF
TRBV6-6	TRBJ1-6	.	.	TGTGCCAGCACCCCCGGACAGCGCTCTCGGACCCTCCACTTT	CASTPGQRSRTLHF
TRBV9	TRBJ2-1	.	.	TGTGCCAGCGGGGGTCGTGAGCAGTTCTTC	CASGGREQFF
TRBV5-6	TRBJ2-7	.	.	TGTGCCAGCAGAGAGTACAGCTCCTACGAGCAGTACTTC	CASREYSSYEQYF
TRBV4-1	TRBJ2-7	.	TRBD1	TGCGCCAGCAGCCAAGGACAGGGGGGCGGCGAGCAGTACTTC	CASSQGQGGGEQYF
TRBV28	TRBJ1-1	.	.	TGTGCCAGCAGTTTGTATAAAACTGAAGCTTTCTTT	CASSLYKTEAFF
TRBV15	TRBJ2-2	.	.	TGTGCCACCAGCAGAGATCCCGAGGCCGGGGAGCTGTTTTTT	CATSRDPEAGELFF
TRBV27	TRBJ2-7	.	TRBD1	TGTGCCAGCAGTCGGGACAGGGGCTACGAGCAGTACTTC	CASSRDRGYEQYF
TRBV5-1	TRBJ2-2	.	.	TGCGCCAGCAGCTTGGCCCTAGACACCGGGGAGCTGTTTTTT	CASSLALDTGELFF
TRBV30	TRBJ2-1	.	.	TGTGCCTGGAGTAGGTCAGGGGCCTACAATGAGCAGTTCTTC	CAWSRSGAYNEQFF
TRBV10-3	TRBJ2-7	.	.	TGTGCCATCAGTGAGATGGGGCAGGGGAGCTCCTACGAGCAGTACTTC	CAISEMGQGSSYEQYF
TRBV5-1	TRBJ1-4	.	.	TGCGCCAGCAGCTTGGTACCAGTCAGCTTAGCAACTAATGAAAAACTGTTTTTT	CASSLVPVSLATNEKLFF
TRBV13	TRBJ2-1	.	.	TGTGCCAGCACAGCTACCGACCTCAGCTCCTACAATGAGCAGTTCTTC	CASTATDLSSYNEQFF
TRBV28	TRBJ2-4	.	.	TGTGCCAGCAGCCCCGAATCTATCTTAGCCAAAAACATTCAGTACTTC	CASSPESILAKNIQYF
TRBV28	TRBJ2-7	.	TRBD1	TGTGCCAGCAGCCAGACAGGGCCCTCCTACGAGCAGTACTTC	CASSQTGPSYEQYF
TRBV28	TRBJ2-6	.	.	TGTGCCAGTTTTGACAACTCTGGGGCCAACGTCCTGACTTTC	CASFDNSGANVLTF
TRBV7-3	TRBJ1-1	.	TRBD1	TGTGCCAGCAGCGCAACAGGGGGCGCCACTGAAGCTTTCTTT	CASSATGGATEAFF
TRBV7-9	TRBJ2-4	.	TRBD2	TGTGCCAGCAGTCCCGGGAGGGGCGAGGGCAAAAACATTCAGTACTTC	CASSPGRGEGKNIQYF
TRBV7-9	TRBJ1-3	.	.	TGTGCCAGCAGCCGAGCAGGCGATTCTGGAAACACCATATATTTT	CASSRAGDSGNTIYF
TRBV29-1	TRBJ2-7	once	TRBD1	TGCAGCATAAGGACAGGGGGCGTCCACGAGCAGTACTTC	CSIRTGGVHEQYF
TRBV28	TRBJ2-5	.	TRBD2	TGTGCCAGCAGTTTAGCGGGAGAGCAAGAGACCCAGTACTTC	CASSLAGEQETQYF
TRBV6-1	TRBJ2-5	.	.	TGTGCCAGCAGTGAAGCGGGGTGGCAGGGGGGTCGGTACAAGGGGACCCAGTACTTC	CASSEAGWQGGRYKGTQYF
TRBV11-2	TRBJ2-1	.	.	TGTGCCAGCAGCGAACAGGGGGGAGGGGGAAATGAGCAGTTCTTC	CASSEQGGGGNEQFF
TRBV4-1	TRBJ2-5	.	.	TGCGCCAGCAGCCAAGATAGGGAAGAGACCCAGTACTTC	CASSQDREETQYF
TRBV6-4	TRBJ2-7	.	TRBD2	TGTGCCAGCAGTCTGACTAGCGGGACGTCCTACGAGCAGTACTTC	CASSLTSGTSYEQYF
TRBV10-2	TRBJ1-5	.	.	TGCGCCAGCCGAGACGGTGGCAATCAGCCCCAGCATTTT	CASRDGGNQPQHF
TRBV7-8	TRBJ1-1	few	.	TGTGCCAGCAGCCCCCGGGTGGGGGCGGCTGAAGCTTTCTTT	CASSPRVGAAEAFF
TRBV9	TRBJ2-5	once	TRBD2	TGTGCCAGCAGCGGGGCCGGGGCGGGGGGCGGCCCCCAAGAGACCCAGTACTTC	CASSGAGAGGGPQETQYF
TRBV29-1	TRBJ1-1	.	.	TGCAGCGTTAACATGGCCCTGGACACTGAAGCTTTCTTT	CSVNMALDTEAFF
TRBV6-1	TRBJ2-7	.	TRBD2	TGTGCCAGCAGTGCCCCGGCTAGCGGGAGGAGCCACTACGAGCAGTACTTC	CASSAPASGRSHYEQYF
TRBV7-9	TRBJ1-1	.	.	TGTGCCAGCAGCTTAGAAAACTCCGACACTGAAGCTTTCTTT	CASSLENSDTEAFF
TRBV6-5	TRBJ2-7	.	.	TGTGCCAGCGGGTCCACCTACGAGCAGTACTTC	CASGSTYEQYF
TRBV28	TRBJ2-7	.	.	TGTGCCAGCAGTTACGACCTACAGGGCCAATCCCCCTGGGAGCAGTACTTC	CASSYDLQGQSPWEQYF
TRBV10-3	TRBJ1-1	.	TRBD1	TGTGCCATCAGGGGACAGGGGGTCCACACTGAAGCTTTCTTT	CAIRGQGVHTEAFF
TRBV15	TRBJ2-1	.	.	TGTGCCACCAGCCGAGACGGGACACGTCAGTTCTTC	CATSRDGTRQFF
TRBV18	TRBJ2-1	once	TRBD2	TGTGCCAGCTCACCACCCGGCGGGAGGGCCGGGAATGAGCAGTTCTTC	CASSPPGGRAGNEQFF
TRBV5-1	TRBJ1-2	once	TRBD1	TGCGCCAGCAGCTTGGGGGGCCCGGGACAGAATTATGGCTACACCTTC	CASSLGGPGQNYGYTF
TRBV28	TRBJ2-2	.	TRBD2	TGTGCCAGCAATCTAGCGGGAGCCCCGGGGACCGGGGAGCTGTTTTTT	CASNLAGAPGTGELFF
TRBV6-4	TRBJ2-3	.	TRBD1	TGTGCCAGCAGTCAAGGGACAGGGGCCGGGCCCGGTTTGCAGTATTTT	CASSQGTGAGPGLQYF
TRBV7-9	TRBJ2-7	.	.	TGTGCCAGCAACTCTGGCGGGTGGGACTACGAGCAGTACTTC	CASNSGGWDYEQYF
TRBV7-2	TRBJ1-2	.	TRBD1	TGTGCCCCTGGGGGCAGGGGGCAAGGCTATGGCTACACCTTC	CAPGGRGQGYGYTF
TRBV6-4	TRBJ2-7	.	TRBD2	TGTGCCAGCAGTGAAACTAGCGGGAGCTCCTACGAGCAGTACTTC	CASSETSGSSYEQYF
TRBV4-1	TRBJ1-6	.	.	TGCGCCAGCAGCCAAGAGGCCAGATTTCATTCACCCCTCCACTTT	CASSQEARFHSPLHF